These T cell receptor beta chains were read from a single sample in a study of Ad26.COV2.S vaccination and SARS-CoV-2 variants. Data came from immunoSEQ multiplex PCR; TCRdb stores just in-frame clones and leaves some out. The sample records about 430,000 clones, 75% to 95% being singletons. The specimen was peripheral blood, collected in a trial of Ad26.COV2.S vaccine versus placebo. The origin of the receptors is a person between 18 and 65 years old who received the Ad26.COV2.S COVID-19 vaccine or a placebo. CDR3s include the opening cysteine and the closing phenylalanine or tryptophan. D genes are given only for firm matches. Clone size, where shown, is once, few, many, or a class for clones that have expanded.

CDR3aa,CDR3nt,v_gene,abundance,d_gene,j_gene
CASSYRTGGGYYGYTF,TGTGCCAGCAGTTATCGGACAGGGGGCGGTTACTATGGCTACACCTTC,TRBV6-5,.,TRBD1,TRBJ1-2
CASSLVLGLAGDLQTQYF,TGTGCCAGCAGCTTAGTTCTCGGACTAGCGGGAGATTTACAGACCCAGTACTTC,TRBV7-2,.,TRBD2,TRBJ2-5
CASSLAQGSYEQYF,TGTGCCAGCAGCTTAGCCCAGGGATCCTACGAGCAGTACTTC,TRBV11-1,.,.,TRBJ2-7
CASSIASGTYNEQFF,TGTGCCAGTAGTATCGCTAGCGGGACATACAATGAGCAGTTCTTC,TRBV19,.,TRBD2,TRBJ2-1
CASSPGAGRPQHF,TGTGCCAGCTCCCCAGGGGCGGGGCGGCCCCAGCATTTT,TRBV18,.,.,TRBJ1-5
CASSPRGRWGTDTQYF,TGTGCCAGCAGCCCCCGTGGGAGGTGGGGCACAGATACGCAGTATTTT,TRBV7-3,.,.,TRBJ2-3
CASSETPGPSTDTQYF,TGCGCCAGCAGCGAAACTCCTGGCCCTAGCACAGATACGCAGTATTTT,TRBV5-1,.,.,TRBJ2-3
CASSLGVLGPNTEAFF,TGTGCCAGCAGCTTAGGAGTTCTGGGCCCGAACACTGAAGCTTTCTTT,TRBV13,.,.,TRBJ1-1
CASSQGREKRGRNEQFF,TGTGCCAGCAGCCAAGGGAGGGAGAAGCGGGGTAGGAATGAGCAGTTCTTC,TRBV3-1/TRBV3-2,.,TRBD2,TRBJ2-1
CASSLGLSEQFF,TGTGCCAGCAGCTTAGGCCTGAGTGAGCAGTTCTTC,TRBV7-3,.,.,TRBJ2-1
CASSPRLAGGPTDTQYF,TGCGCCAGCAGCCCGCGACTAGCGGGAGGTCCCACAGATACGCAGTATTTT,TRBV4-3,few,TRBD2,TRBJ2-3
CASSPRQGATNEQFF,TGTGCCAGCTCACCCCGCCAGGGGGCGACGAATGAGCAGTTCTTC,TRBV18,.,TRBD1,TRBJ2-1
CASSPAGTRTYEQYF,TGTGCCAGTAGTCCCGCGGGGACACGGACCTACGAGCAGTACTTC,TRBV19,.,.,TRBJ2-7
CASSEGAYGYTF,TGTGCCAGCAGTGAGGGAGCCTATGGCTACACCTTC,TRBV12-3/TRBV12-4,.,.,TRBJ1-2
CASSIRSGKQFF,TGTGCCAGCAGTATAAGAAGCGGGAAGCAGTTCTTC,TRBV6-2/TRBV6-3,many,TRBD2,TRBJ2-1
CASSPSGGLAGDTGELFF,TGTGCCAGCAGCCCCTCAGGCGGACTAGCGGGGGACACCGGGGAGCTGTTTTTT,TRBV21-1,.,.,TRBJ2-2
CATSRGGSSYNEQFF,TGTGCCACCAGCAGAGGCGGAAGCTCCTACAATGAGCAGTTCTTC,TRBV15,.,.,TRBJ2-1
CASSSWTGTFGEQFF,TGTGCCAGCAGTTCCTGGACGGGGACTTTTGGTGAGCAGTTCTTC,TRBV6-2/TRBV6-3,.,.,TRBJ2-1
CATSRGTGPHNEQFF,TGTGCCACCAGCAGAGGTACAGGGCCCCACAATGAGCAGTTCTTC,TRBV15,.,.,TRBJ2-1